This T cell receptor beta chain was recovered during a study of early T cells in non-severe SARS-CoV-2 infection. In this sample, this clonotype turned up a few times. An end of the junction does not agree with germline; a read error may underlie this. Individually, cDNA molecules had unique molecular identifiers attached to them. TCRdb reanalysed the 5' RACE reads using MiXCR and keeps one entry per CDR3 protein. The sample records approximately 98,000 distinct CDR3 sequences, 9.5% to 13% being singletons. Per the germline V gene, CDR1 is LNHNV and CDR2 is YYDKDF (reference sequence). The CDR3 contains 13 residues.

Sequencing was done on a sample of whole blood. The receptor comes from an adult who was a healthcare worker with PCR-confirmed SARS-CoV-2 infection or an uninfected control (not recorded which). V and J are TRBV15 and TRBJ2-1; D possibly corresponds to TRBD1 (5 bases). The CDR3 spells CATSSTGYNGQFF. CDR3 nucleotide sequence: TGTGCCACCAGCAGCACAGGCTACAATGGGCAGTTCTTC.